The entry below describes one TCR beta chain. Its antigen is not identified. Sequencing was performed with immunoSEQ multiplex PCR; in TCRdb, only in-frame clones are kept and a portion is missing. Of 350,000 to 450,000 clones listed, around nine tenths are singletons. The data stem from a study of Ad26.COV2.S vaccination and SARS-CoV-2 variants. Study-level background: Ad26.COV2.S arm of COV1001 included the donor. Once or twice, 56 days apart, Ad26.COV2.S was delivered intramuscularly. General observations from the study: People given the vaccine had a wider spike-specific TCR breadth than placebo recipients did.

Specified treatment: some 19 received Ad26.COV2.S at low or high dose, single or two shots; roughly five received placebo; per-sample allocation not given. Repertoires come from day 63 after the first vaccine or placebo injection. The receptor was isolated from a person between 18 and 65 years old who received the Ad26.COV2.S COVID-19 vaccine or a placebo. The material sequenced was peripheral blood, taken in a trial of Ad26.COV2.S vaccine versus placebo.

CDR3 DNA sequence: TGTGCCAGCAGTTACAGGGGGCTCGGTGGCTACACCTTC. Translation gives CASSYRGLGGYTF. This chain connects TRBV2 to TRBJ1-2, with 9 nucleotides matching TRBD1. V was clipped by 5 bases and J by 7 bases; unmatched bases: 5. CDR1 SNHLY and CDR2 FYNNEI come from the germline V gene. The length of the CDR3 is 13 residues.